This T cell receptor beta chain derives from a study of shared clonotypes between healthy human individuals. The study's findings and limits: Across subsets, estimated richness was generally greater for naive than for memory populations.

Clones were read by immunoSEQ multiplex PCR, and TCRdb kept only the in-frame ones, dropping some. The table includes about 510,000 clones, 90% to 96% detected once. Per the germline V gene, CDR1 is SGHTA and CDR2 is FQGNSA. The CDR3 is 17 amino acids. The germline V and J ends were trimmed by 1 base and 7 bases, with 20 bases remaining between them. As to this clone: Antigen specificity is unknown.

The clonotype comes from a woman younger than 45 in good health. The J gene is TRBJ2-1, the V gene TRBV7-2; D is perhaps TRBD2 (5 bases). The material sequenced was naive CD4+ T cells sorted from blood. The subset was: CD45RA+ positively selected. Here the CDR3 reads CASSLEVERPTRNEQFF. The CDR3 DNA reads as TGTGCCAGCAGCTTAGAGGTGGAGCGGCCGACCAGGAATGAGCAGTTCTTC.